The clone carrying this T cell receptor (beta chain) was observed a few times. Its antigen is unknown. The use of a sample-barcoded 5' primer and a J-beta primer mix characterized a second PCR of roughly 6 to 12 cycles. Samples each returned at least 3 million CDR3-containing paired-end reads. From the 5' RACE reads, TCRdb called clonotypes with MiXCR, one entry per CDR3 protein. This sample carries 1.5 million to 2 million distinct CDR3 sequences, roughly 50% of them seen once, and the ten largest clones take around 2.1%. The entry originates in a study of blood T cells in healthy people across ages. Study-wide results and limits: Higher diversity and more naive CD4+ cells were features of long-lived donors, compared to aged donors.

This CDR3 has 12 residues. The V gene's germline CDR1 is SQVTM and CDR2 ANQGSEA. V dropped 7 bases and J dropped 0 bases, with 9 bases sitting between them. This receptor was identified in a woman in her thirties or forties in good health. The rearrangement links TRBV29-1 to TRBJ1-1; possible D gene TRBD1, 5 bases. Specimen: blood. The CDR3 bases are TGCAGCGCCAGACAGTTGAACACTGAAGCTTTCTTT. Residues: CSARQLNTEAFF.